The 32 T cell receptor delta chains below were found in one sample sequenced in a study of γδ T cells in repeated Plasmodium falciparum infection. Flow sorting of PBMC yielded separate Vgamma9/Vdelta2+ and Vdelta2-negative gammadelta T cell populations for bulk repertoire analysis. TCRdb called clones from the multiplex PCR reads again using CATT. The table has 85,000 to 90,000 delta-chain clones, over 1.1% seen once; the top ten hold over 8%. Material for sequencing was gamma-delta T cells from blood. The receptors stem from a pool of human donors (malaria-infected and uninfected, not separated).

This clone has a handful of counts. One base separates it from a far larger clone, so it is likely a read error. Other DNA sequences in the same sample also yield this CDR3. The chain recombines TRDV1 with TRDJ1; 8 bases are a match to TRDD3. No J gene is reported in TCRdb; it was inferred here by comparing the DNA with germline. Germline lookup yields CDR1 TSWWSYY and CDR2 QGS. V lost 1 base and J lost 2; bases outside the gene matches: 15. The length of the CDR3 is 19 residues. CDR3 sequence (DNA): TGTGCTCTTGGGGAACACTACGTCTCGGGGGATATTGATACCGATAAACTCATCTTT. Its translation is CALGEHYVSGDIDTDKLIF.

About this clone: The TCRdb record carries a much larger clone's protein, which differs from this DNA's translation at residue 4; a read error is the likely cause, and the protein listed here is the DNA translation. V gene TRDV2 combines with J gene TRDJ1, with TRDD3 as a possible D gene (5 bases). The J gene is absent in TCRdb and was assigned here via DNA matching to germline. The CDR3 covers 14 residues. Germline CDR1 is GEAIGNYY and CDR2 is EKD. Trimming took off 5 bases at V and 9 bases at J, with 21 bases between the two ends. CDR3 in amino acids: CACGSDTRLSELIF. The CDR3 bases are TGTGCCTGTGGCTCAGATACCCGGCTTTCAGAACTCATCTTT.

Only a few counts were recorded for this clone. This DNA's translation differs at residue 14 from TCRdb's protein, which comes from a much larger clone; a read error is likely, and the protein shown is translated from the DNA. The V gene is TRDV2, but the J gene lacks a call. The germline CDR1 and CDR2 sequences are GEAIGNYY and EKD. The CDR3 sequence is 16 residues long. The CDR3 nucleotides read TGTGCCTGTGATGAATTCCGCTCCTGGGACACCCGACAGACGTTTTTC. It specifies CACDEFRSWDTRQTFF.

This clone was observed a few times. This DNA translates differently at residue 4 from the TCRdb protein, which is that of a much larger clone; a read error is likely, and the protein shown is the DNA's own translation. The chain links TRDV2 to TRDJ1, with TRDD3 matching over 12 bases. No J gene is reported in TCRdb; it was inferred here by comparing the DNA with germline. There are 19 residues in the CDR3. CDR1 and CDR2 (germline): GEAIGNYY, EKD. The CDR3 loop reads CACTTYWGIPSPYTGKLIF. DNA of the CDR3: TGTGCCTGCACTACGTACTGGGGGATACCCTCCCCGTACACCGGTAAACTCATCTTT.

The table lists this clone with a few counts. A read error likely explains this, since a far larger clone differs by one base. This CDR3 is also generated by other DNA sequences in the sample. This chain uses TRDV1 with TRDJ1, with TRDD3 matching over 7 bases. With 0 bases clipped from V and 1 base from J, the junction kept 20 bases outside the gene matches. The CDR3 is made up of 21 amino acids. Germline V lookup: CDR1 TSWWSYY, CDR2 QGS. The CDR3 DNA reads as TGTGCTCTTGGGGAACTTGACCCTACGTGTTCTGGGGGGCCACCCACCGATAAACTCATCTTT. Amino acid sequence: CALGELDPTCSGGPPTDKLIF.

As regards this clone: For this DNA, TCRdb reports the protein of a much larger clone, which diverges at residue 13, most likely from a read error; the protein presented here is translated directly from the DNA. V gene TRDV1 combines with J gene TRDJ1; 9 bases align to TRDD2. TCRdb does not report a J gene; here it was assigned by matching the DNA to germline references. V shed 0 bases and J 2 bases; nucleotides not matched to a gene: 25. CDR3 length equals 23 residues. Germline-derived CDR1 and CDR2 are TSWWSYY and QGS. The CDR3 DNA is TGTGCTCTTGGGGAACTAGCCTTCCTACCTAGCTGGAGGTCGAAACTCCGTACCGATAAACTCATCTTT. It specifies CALGELAFLPSWRSKLRTDKLIF.

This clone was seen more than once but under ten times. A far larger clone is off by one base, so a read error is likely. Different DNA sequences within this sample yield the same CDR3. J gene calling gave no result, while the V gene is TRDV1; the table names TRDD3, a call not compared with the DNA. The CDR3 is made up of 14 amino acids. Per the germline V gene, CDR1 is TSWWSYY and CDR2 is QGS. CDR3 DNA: TGTGCTCTTGGGGTCCAGGTACTGGGGGAAAAGCTCATCTTT. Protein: CALGVQVLGEKLIF.

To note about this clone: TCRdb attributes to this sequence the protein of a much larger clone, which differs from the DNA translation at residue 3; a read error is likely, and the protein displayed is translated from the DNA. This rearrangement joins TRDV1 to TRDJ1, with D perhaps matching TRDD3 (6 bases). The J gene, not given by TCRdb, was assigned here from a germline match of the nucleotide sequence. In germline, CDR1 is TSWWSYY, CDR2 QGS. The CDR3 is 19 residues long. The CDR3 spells CAPGELISDPMGVQDKLIF. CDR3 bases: TGTGCTCCTGGGGAACTAATTTCCGACCCGATGGGTGTCCAGGATAAACTCATCTTT.

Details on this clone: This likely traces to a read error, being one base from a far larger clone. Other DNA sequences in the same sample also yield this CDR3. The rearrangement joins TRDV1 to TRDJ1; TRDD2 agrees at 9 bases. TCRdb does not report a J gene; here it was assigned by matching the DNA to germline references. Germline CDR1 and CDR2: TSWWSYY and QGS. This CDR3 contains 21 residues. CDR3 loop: CALGEKAFLHLVLLHTDKLIF. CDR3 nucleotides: TGTGCTCTTGGGGAAAAGGCCTTCCTACACCTAGTACTCCTTCACACTGATAAACTCATCTTT.

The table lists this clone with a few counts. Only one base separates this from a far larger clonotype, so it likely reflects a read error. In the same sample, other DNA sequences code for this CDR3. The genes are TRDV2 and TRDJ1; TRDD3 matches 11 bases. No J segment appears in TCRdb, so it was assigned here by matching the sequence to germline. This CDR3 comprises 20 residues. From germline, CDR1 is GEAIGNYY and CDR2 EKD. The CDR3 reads CACDTVSGGYKAPYTDKLIF. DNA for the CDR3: TGTGCCTGTGACACCGTTTCTGGGGGATACAAAGCCCCGTACACCGACAAACTCATCTTT.

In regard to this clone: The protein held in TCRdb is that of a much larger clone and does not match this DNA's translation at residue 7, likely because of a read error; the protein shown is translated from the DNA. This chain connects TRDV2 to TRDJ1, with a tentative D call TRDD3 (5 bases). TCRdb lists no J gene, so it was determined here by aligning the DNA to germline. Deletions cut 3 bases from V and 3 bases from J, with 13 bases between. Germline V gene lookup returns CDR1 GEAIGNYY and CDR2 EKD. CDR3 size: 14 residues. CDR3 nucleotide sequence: TGTGCCTGTGACCCTATTATTGGGGCCGATAAACTCATCTTT. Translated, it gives CACDPIIGADKLIF.

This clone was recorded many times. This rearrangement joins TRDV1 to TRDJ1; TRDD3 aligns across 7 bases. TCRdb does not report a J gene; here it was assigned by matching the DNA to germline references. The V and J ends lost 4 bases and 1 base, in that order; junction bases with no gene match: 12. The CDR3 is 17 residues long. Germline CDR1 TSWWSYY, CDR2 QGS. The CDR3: CALGAQLGYWGTDKLIF. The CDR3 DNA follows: TGTGCTCTTGGGGCCCAACTTGGTTACTGGGGCACCGATAAACTCATCTTT.

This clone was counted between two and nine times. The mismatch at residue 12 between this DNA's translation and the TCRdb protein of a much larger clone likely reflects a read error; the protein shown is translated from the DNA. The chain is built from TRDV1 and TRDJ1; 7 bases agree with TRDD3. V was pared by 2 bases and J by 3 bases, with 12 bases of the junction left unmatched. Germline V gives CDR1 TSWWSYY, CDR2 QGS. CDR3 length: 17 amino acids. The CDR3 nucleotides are TGTGCTCTTGGGGAAGTTTCCGTACTGGGGAAAGCCGATAAACTCATCTTT. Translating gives CALGEVSVLGKADKLIF.

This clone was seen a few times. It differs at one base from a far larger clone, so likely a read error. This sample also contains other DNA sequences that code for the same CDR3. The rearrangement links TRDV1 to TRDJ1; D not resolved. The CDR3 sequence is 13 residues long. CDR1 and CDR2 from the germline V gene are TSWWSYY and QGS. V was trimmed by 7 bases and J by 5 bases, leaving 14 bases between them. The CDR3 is CALVGRATDKLIF. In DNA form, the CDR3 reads TGTGCTCTTGTAGGTAGGGCCACTGATAAACTCATCTTT.

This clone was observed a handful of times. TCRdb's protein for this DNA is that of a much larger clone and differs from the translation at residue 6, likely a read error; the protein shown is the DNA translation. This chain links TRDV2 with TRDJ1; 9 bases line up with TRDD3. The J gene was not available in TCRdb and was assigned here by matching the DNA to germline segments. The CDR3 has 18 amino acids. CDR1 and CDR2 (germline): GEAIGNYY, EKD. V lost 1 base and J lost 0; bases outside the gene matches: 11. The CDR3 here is CACDTHDWGTYHTDKLIF. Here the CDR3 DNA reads TGTGCCTGTGACACTCACGACTGGGGGACTTACCACACCGATAAACTCATCTTT.

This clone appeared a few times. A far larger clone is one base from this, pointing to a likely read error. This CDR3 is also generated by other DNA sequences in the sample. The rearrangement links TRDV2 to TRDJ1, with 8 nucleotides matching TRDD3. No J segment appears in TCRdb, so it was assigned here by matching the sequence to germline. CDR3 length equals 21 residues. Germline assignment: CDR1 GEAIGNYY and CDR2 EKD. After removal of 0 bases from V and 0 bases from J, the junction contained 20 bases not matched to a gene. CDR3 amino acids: CACDTPLRNTGGYGNTDKLIF. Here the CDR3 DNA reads TGTGCCTGTGACACCCCCCTACGAAATACTGGGGGGTACGGGAACACCGATAAACTCATCTTT.

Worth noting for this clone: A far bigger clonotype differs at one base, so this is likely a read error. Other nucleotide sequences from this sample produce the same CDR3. CDR3 sequence reads: CALGETWGPSGKYTDKLIF. Written as DNA, the CDR3 is TGTGCTCTTGGGGAAACATGGGGTCCCTCAGGGAAGTACACCGATAAACTCATCTTT. The rearrangement links TRDV1 to TRDJ1; tentatively, D is TRDD3 (5 bases). The V and J ends lost 2 bases and 0 bases respectively, with 22 bases between them. Germline lookup yields CDR1 TSWWSYY and CDR2 QGS. CDR3 length equals 19 residues.

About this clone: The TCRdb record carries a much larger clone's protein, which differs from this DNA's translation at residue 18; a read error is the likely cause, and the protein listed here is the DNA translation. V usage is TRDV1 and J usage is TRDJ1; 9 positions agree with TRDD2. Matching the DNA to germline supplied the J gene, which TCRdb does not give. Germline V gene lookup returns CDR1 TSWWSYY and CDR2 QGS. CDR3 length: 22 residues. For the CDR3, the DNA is TGTGCTCTTGGGTCATCCTTCCTACGTTATAGGGGGGCCCGAGGGAACACCGGTAAACTCATCTTT. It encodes CALGSSFLRYRGARGNTGKLIF.

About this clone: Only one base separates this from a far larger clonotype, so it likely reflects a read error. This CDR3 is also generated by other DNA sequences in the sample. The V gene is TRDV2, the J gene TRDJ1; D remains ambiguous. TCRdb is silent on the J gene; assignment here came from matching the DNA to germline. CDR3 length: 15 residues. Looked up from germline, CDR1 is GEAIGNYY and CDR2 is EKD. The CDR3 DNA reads TGTGCCTGTGACACCGGAGGGTTCTACACTGATAAACTCATCTTT. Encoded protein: CACDTGGFYTDKLIF.

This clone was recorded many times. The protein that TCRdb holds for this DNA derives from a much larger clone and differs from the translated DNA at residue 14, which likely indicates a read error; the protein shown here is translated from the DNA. This CDR3 is CACDLYWGIQTAWGTRQMFF. Written as DNA, the CDR3 is TGTGCCTGTGACTTGTACTGGGGGATACAAACGGCCTGGGGCACCCGACAGATGTTTTTC. J is TRDJ3 and V is TRDV2; TRDD3 matches at 12 bases. Germline V lookup: CDR1 GEAIGNYY, CDR2 EKD. The CDR3 extends over 20 amino acids.

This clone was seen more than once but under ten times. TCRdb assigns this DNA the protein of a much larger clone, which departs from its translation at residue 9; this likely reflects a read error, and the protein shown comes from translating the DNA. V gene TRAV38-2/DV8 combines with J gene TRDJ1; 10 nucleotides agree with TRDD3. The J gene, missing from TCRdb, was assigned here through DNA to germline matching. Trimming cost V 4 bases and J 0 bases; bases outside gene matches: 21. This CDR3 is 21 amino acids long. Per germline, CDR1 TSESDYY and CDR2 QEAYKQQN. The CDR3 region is CAYRGPPSVTGGFPYTDKLIF. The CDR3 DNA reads TGTGCTTATAGGGGTCCCCCGTCGGTTACTGGGGGATTTCCGTACACCGATAAACTCATCTTT.

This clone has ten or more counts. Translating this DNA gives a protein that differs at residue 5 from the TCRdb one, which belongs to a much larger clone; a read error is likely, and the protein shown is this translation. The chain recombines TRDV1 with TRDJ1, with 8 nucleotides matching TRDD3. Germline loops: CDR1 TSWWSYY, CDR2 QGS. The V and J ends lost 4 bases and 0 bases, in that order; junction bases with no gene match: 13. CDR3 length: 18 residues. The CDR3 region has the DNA TGTGCTCTTGGGGGACTAAAATGGGGGATGTCCGACACCGATAAACTCATCTTT. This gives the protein CALGGLKWGMSDTDKLIF.

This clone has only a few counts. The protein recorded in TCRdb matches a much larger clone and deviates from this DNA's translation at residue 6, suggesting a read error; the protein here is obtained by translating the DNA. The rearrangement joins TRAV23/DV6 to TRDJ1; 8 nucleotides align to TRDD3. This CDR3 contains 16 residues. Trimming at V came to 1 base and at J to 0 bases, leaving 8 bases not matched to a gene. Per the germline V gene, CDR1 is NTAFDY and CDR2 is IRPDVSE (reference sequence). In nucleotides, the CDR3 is TGTGCAGCAAGCTTGGCTGGGGGAAATTACACCGATAAACTCATCTTT. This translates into CAASLAGGNYTDKLIF.

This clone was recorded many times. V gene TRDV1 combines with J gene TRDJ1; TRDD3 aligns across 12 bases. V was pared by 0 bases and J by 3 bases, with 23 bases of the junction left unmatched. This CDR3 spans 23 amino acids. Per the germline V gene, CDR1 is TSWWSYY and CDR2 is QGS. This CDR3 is CALGELSLFLRGLGDTESDKLIF. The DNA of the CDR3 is TGTGCTCTTGGGGAACTAAGTCTCTTCCTACGAGGACTGGGGGATACCGAGTCCGATAAACTCATCTTT.

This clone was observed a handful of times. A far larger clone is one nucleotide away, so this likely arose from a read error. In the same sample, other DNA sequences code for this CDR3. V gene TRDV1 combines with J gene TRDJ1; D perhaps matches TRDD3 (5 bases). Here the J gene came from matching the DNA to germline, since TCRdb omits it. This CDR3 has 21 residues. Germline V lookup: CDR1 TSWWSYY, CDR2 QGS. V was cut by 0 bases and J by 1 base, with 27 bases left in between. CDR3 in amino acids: CALGELVLIDPRGGATDKLIF. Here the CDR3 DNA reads TGTGCTCTTGGGGAACTGGTTCTAATTGACCCTCGGGGGGGTGCCACCGATAAACTCATCTTT.

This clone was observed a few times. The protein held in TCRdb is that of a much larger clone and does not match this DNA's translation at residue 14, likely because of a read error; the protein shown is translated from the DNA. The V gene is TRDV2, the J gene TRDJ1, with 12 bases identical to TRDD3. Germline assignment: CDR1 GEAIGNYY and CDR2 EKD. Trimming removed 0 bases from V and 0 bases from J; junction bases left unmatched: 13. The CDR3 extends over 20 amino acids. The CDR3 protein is CACDTVRGWGIRRDTDKLIF. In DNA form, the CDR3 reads TGTGCCTGTGACACCGTCCGCGGCTGGGGGATACGAAGGGACACCGATAAACTCATCTTT.

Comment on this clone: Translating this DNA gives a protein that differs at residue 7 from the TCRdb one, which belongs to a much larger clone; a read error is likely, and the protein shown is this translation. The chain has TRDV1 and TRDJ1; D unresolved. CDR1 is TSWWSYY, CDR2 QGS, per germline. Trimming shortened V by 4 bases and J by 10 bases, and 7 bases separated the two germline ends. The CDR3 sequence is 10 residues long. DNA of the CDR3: TGTGCTCTTGGGGGATATAGACTCATCTTT. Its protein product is CALGGYRLIF.

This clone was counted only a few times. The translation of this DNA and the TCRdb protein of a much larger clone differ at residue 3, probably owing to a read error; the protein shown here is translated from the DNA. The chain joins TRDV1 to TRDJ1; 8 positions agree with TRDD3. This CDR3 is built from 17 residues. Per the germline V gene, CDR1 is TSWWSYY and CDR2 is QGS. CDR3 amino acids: CAPGSNRYWGYTDKLIF. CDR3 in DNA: TGTGCTCCTGGGAGCAATAGGTACTGGGGGTACACCGATAAACTCATCTTT.

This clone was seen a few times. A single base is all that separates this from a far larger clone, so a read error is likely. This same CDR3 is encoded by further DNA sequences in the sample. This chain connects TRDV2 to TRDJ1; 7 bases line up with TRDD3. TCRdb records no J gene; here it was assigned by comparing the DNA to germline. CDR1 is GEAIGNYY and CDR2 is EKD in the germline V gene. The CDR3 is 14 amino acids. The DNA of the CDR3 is TGTGCCTGCGACACGAAGGGGATAACCGATAAACTCATCTTT. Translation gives CACDTKGITDKLIF.

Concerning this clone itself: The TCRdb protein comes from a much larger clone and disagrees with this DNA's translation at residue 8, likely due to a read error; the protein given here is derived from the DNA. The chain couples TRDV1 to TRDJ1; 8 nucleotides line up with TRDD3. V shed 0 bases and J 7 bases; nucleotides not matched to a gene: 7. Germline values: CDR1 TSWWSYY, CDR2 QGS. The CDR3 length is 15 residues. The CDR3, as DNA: TGTGCTCTTGGGGAACTAGGAGGGATACGCATTAAACTCATCTTT. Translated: CALGELGGIRIKLIF.

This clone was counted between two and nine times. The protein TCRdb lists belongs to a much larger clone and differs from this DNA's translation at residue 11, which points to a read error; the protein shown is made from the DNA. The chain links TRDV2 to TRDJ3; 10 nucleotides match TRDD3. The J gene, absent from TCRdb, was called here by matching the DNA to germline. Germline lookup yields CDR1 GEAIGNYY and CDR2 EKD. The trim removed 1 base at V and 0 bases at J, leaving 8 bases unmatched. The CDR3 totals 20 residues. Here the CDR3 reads CACDTSTGGLCSWDTRQMFF. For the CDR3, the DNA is TGTGCCTGTGACACATCTACTGGGGGATTATGCTCCTGGGACACCCGACAGATGTTTTTC.

CDR3: CALGGPFLRPRGRTGKLIF. The CDR3 DNA follows: TGTGCTCTTGGGGGACCGTTCCTGAGACCCCGGGGACGAACTGGCAAACTCATCTTT. This chain links TRDV1 with TRDJ1; D is tentatively TRDD2 or TRDD3 (5 bases each). The J gene is not listed in TCRdb, so it was assigned here from a DNA match to germline. This CDR3 has 19 residues. The germline gives CDR1 TSWWSYY, CDR2 QGS. The germline V and J ends were trimmed by 4 bases and 8 bases, with 32 bases remaining between them.